Presented here are 10 T cell receptor beta chains from one specimen sequenced in a study of chemoradiotherapy in HPV16-positive cancers. Here immunoSEQ multiplex PCR was the method, and the copy in TCRdb shows in-frame clones only, minus some. Here the sample spans about 39,000 clones, 65% to 80% being singletons. This specimen consisted of blood, obtained from a patient who underwent chemoradiotherapy. Receptors were obtained from a human donor with HPV-associated anogenital cancer.

The chain carries TRBV6-6 and TRBJ1-2; 7 positions agree with TRBD1. J gave up 6 bases and V 6 bases, and 7 bases lay outside the gene matches. This CDR3 is built from 13 residues. CDR1 and CDR2 from the germline V gene are MNHNY and SVGAGI (reference sequence). CDR3 amino acids: CASSLDRDNGYTF. For the CDR3, the DNA is TGTGCCAGCAGCTTAGACAGGGATAATGGCTACACCTTC.

This chain joins TRBV12-1 and TRBJ2-7; the DNA was not used to check the table's D call, TRBD1. TRBV12-1 counts as a pseudogene. The CDR3 runs to 14 residues. CDR3 bases: TGTGCCAGCAGCGTGACAGCTAGAACCTACGAGCAGTACTTC. Encoded protein: CASSVTARTYEQYF.

The chain is built from TRBV11-3 and TRBJ2-1; TRBD1 is a possible D gene (6 bases). V was clipped by 1 base and J by 8 bases, with 15 bases between them. The CDR3 sequence is 15 residues long. The germline V gene has CDR1 SGHNT and CDR2 YENEEA. The CDR3 nucleotides read TGTGCCAGCAGCTTAGGTTCGAGGGGGTATGATGAGCAGTTCTTC. It codes for CASSLGSRGYDEQFF.

The V gene is TRBV12-5, the J gene TRBJ1-2; TRBD1 aligns across 7 bases. The CDR3 consists of 11 residues. V was pared by 5 bases and J by 7 bases, with 1 base of the junction left unmatched. Germline CDR1 is LGHNT and CDR2 is FRNRAP. The CDR3 sequence: CASGNRGGYTF. The DNA for the CDR3 is TGTGCTAGTGGTAACAGGGGTGGCTACACCTTC. Using reference TRBV12-5 and TRBJ1-2 for the parts outside the CDR3, the full variable domain is DARVTQTPRHKVTEMGQEVTMRCQPILGHNTVFWYRQTMMQGLELLAYFRNRAPLDDSGMPKDRFSAEMPDATLATLKIQPSEPRDSAVYFCASGNRGGYTFGSGTRLTVV.

The rearrangement uses TRBV9 and TRBJ1-1, with D unresolved. The CDR3 is 15 residues long. Germline assignment: CDR1 SGDLS and CDR2 YYNGEE. Trimming shortened V by 3 bases and J by 4 bases, and 16 bases separated the two germline ends. The CDR3 is CASSGEPGLITEAFF. CDR3 coding DNA: TGTGCCAGCAGCGGAGAGCCTGGTTTGATCACTGAAGCTTTCTTT.

This clone occurred once. The rearrangement links TRBV5-6 to TRBJ2-7; D unresolved. Germline V gene data show CDR1 as SGHDT and CDR2 as YYEEEE. This CDR3 spans 15 amino acids. Trimming shortened V by 0 bases and J by 3 bases, and 13 bases separated the two germline ends. The CDR3 DNA reads TGTGCCAGCAGCTTGGGGGTTAGTGTTCGCTACGAGCAGTACTTC. It is translated as CASSLGVSVRYEQYF.

The gene calls are TRBV6-6 and TRBJ1-1, with D maybe TRBD1 (6 bases). The V end lost 11 bases, the J end lost 6 bases, and 22 bases lay between the germline ends. The CDR3 totals 14 residues. Germline lookup yields CDR1 MNHNY and CDR2 SVGAGI (reference sequence). The CDR3 DNA follows: TGTGCCTCAACAGGGAGGGAGTGGAAAGCTGAAGCTTTCTTT. Protein product: CASTGREWKAEAFF.

This clone was observed a single time. The chain joins TRBV19 to TRBJ2-1, with D maybe TRBD1 (5 bases). Trimming removed 2 bases at V and 2 bases at J, with 10 bases between. The CDR3 spans 15 residues. Looked up from germline, CDR1 is LNHDA and CDR2 is SQIVND (reference sequence). The CDR3 bases are TGTGCCAGTAGTATAACAGGCTCAACCTACAATGAGCAGTTCTTC. Encoded protein: CASSITGSTYNEQFF.

V gene TRBV5-5 combines with J gene TRBJ2-7; D possibly corresponds to TRBD1 (6 bases). CDR3 length: 17 amino acids. V was clipped by 3 bases and J by 2 bases, with 21 bases between them. Germline CDR1 is SGHKS and CDR2 is YYEKEE (reference sequence). CDR3 region: CASSSPGTGPRTYEQYF. The CDR3 coding sequence is TGTGCCAGCAGCTCACCTGGCACAGGGCCCAGGACCTACGAGCAGTACTTC.

The chain carries TRBV7-9 and TRBJ1-1; tentatively, D is TRBD1 (5 bases). CDR1 and CDR2 (germline): SEHNR, FQNEAQ (reference sequence). The CDR3 is made up of 14 amino acids. V shed 0 bases and J shed 6 bases, with 11 bases lying between them. CDR3 residues: CASSLASRAPEAFF. CDR3 sequence (DNA): TGTGCCAGCAGCTTAGCATCCAGGGCGCCTGAAGCTTTCTTT.